Included here is one TCR beta chain sequence, with context. Its antigen is still unknown. Sequenced by immunoSEQ multiplex PCR; TCRdb stores in-frame clones only, minus some. The sample consists of about 220,000 clones, around 88% of them appearing once. The germline V gene encodes CDR1 MDHEN and CDR2 SYDVKM. This CDR3 has 16 amino acids. V lost 4 bases, J lost 4 bases, and 18 bases lay in between. The data originate from a study of cytomegalovirus exposure and HLA in healthy donors. The study, taken as a whole, reports: Among the CMV-associated chains, a few were confirmed in vitro as specific for CMV antigens.

The V gene is TRBV28, the J gene TRBJ2-3, with a weak D call TRBD2 (6 bases). The TCR originated in a woman younger than 30 in good health and CMV-seronegative. Sequenced input: PBMCs. This CDR3 reads CASSSTGLVRADTQYF. For the CDR3, the DNA is TGTGCCAGCAGTTCGACGGGACTCGTGAGGGCAGATACGCAGTATTTT.